This T cell receptor beta chain derives from a study of shared T cell receptors in the human thymus. The method was immunoSEQ multiplex PCR; TCRdb's version includes in-frame clones alone and lacks a portion of them. The repertoire has over 450,000 clones, around 78% of them found once; the top ten carry more than 0.01%. The same data also contributed to another study, on human thymus T cells.

The sequence derives from a boy under two years old with a congenital heart defect. Sequenced: thymocytes.

The CDR3 sequence: CASMLWAVPNYGYTF. The CDR3 DNA reads as TGTGCCAGCATGCTTTGGGCCGTACCTAACTATGGCTACACCTTC. The chain is built from TRBV2 and TRBJ1-2, with D unresolved. CDR3 length equals 15 residues. Trimming stripped 7 bases from V and 0 bases from J, with 15 bases between. From germline, CDR1 is SNHLY and CDR2 FYNNEI.